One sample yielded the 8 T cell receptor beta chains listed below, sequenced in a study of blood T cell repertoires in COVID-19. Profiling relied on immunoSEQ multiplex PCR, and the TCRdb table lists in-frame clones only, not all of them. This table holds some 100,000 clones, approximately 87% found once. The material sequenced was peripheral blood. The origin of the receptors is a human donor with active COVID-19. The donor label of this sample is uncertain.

The DNA of the CDR3 is TGCGCCAGCAGCCGGGACAGAGACACCGGGGAGCTGTTTTTT. Protein product: CASSRDRDTGELFF. The chain links TRBV4-3 to TRBJ2-2; TRBD1 agrees at 7 bases. Germline trimming cut 4 bases from V and 3 bases from J; bases unmatched to any gene: 2. This CDR3 is 14 amino acids long. CDR1 and CDR2 from the germline V gene are LGHNA and YSLEER.

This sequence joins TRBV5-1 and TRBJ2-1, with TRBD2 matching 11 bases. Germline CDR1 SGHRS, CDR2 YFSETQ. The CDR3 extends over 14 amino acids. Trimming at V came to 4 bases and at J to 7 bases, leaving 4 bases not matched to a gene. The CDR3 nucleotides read TGCGCCAGCAGCCTTAGCGGGGGGGCGAATGAGCAGTTCTTC. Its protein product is CASSLSGGANEQFF.

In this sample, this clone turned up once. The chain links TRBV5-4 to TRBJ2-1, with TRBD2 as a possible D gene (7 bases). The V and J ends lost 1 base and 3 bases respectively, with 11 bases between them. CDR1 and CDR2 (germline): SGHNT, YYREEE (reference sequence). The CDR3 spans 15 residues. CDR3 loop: CASSLIGGDYNEQFF. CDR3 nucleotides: TGTGCCAGCAGCTTGATAGGGGGGGACTACAATGAGCAGTTCTTC.

The CDR3 region has the DNA TGCGCCAGCAGCCAAGGGAGAATGAACACTGAAGCTTTCTTT. This encodes CASSQGRMNTEAFF. V gene TRBV4-3 combines with J gene TRBJ1-1; D unclear. V was clipped by 1 base and J by 0 bases, with 6 bases between them. CDR1 is LGHNA, CDR2 YSLEER, per germline. The CDR3 spans 14 residues.

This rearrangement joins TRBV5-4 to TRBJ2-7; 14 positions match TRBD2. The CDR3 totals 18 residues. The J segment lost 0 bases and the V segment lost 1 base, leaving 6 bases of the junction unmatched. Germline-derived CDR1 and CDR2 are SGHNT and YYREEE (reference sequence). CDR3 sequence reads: CASSLTRTSGGSSYEQYF. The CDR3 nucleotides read TGTGCCAGCAGCTTGACTAGGACTAGCGGGGGGAGCTCCTACGAGCAGTACTTC.

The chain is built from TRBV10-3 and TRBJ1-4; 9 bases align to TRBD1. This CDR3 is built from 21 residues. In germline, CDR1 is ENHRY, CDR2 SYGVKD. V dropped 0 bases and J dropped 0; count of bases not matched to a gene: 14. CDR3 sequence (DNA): TGTGCCATCAGTGAGTCGAGAGCGGGACAGGGAATGGTGCCAACTAATGAAAAACTGTTTTTT. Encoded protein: CAISESRAGQGMVPTNEKLFF.

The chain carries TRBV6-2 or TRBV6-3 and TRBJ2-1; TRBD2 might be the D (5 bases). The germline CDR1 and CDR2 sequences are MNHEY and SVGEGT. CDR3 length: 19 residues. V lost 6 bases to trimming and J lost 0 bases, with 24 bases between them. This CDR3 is CASSPVYGDLAFSYNEQFF. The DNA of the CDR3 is TGTGCCAGCAGCCCCGTCTATGGGGATCTAGCCTTCTCCTACAATGAGCAGTTCTTC.

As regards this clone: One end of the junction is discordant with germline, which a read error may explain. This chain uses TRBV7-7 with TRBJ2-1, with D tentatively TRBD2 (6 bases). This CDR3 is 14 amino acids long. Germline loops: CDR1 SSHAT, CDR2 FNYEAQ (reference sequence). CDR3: CASSQGSGYNEQFF. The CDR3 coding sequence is TGTGCTAGCAGCCAGGGTAGCGGTTACAATGAGCAGTTCTTC.